This T cell receptor (beta chain) derives from a study of blood T cell repertoires in COVID-19. Study information: Acute and convalescent COVID-19 samples came from the United States, Italy and Spain. Nucleic acid was either cDNA or gDNA, and it came from T cells, B-cell-depleted T cells, or PBMCs.

Original data processing: Nucleated cell counts were estimated from reference gene primer amplification. TCRdb's table, derived via immunoSEQ multiplex PCR, lists solely in-frame clones and lacks some. D and trimming come from the DNA, and the V and J calls and clone size come from that table. The sample lists about 140,000 clones; 88% were seen once. The CDR3 is 15 residues long. J gave up 3 bases and V 3 bases, and 3 bases lay outside the gene matches. Looked up from germline, CDR1 is SGHNT and CDR2 is YENEEA. This clone was found once. The Seattle site enrolled patients during active infection and followed them longitudinally.

This TCR was sampled from a human donor with COVID-19, enrolled during active disease. The donor label of this sample is uncertain. The chain is built from TRBV11-3 and TRBJ2-1; 9 positions match TRBD1. The sample consisted of peripheral blood. CDR3 coding DNA: TGTGCCAGCAGCTTGGGACAGGGATACTACAATGAGCAGTTCTTC. Its translation: CASSLGQGYYNEQFF.